The 10 T cell receptor beta chains given below trace back to one sample, sequenced in a study of molecular identifiers for immune sequencing clone quantification. TCRdb reprocessed the PCR reads with MiXCR, giving one entry per CDR3 protein. The repertoire holds 9,500 to 15,000 distinct CDR3 sequences, with approximately 20% as singletons. The sequenced sample consisted of naive CD8+ T cells from blood, with Jurkat cell RNA spiked in. Described subset: FACS-sorted CD8+CD4-CCR7+CD45RA+ naive T cells. These receptors originate from a human donor in good health. Some libraries in this study had Jurkat cell RNA spiked in.

Relative to its sample, this clonotype is medium-sized (0.01 to 0.1%). The chain uses TRBV5-1 and TRBJ2-1, with D uncertain. Germline lookup yields CDR1 SGHRS and CDR2 YFSETQ. V lost 4 bases and J 0 bases, leaving 17 bases between the germline ends. This CDR3 has 17 amino acids. CDR3 bases: TGCGCCAGCAGCCGAGTCATCCAACCGAGCTCCTACAATGAGCAGTTCTTC. Translation: CASSRVIQPSSYNEQFF.

Worth noting for this clonotype: A read error may explain this, as a much larger clone is one base away. The V and J genes are TRBV10-1 and TRBJ2-7; D is undetermined. The CDR3 contains 13 residues. The germline CDR1 and CDR2 sequences are WNHNN and SYGVQD (reference sequence). The CDR3 loop is CASSDLVSYEPYF. The DNA for the CDR3 is TGCGCCAGCAGTGACTTAGTCTCCTACGAGCCGTACTTC.

Relative to its sample, this clonotype is medium-sized. J is TRBJ2-3 and V is TRBV27; weak D call: TRBD2 (7 bases). V was cut by 1 base and J by 4 bases, with 9 bases left in between. The CDR3 totals 14 residues. Germline assignment: CDR1 MNHEY and CDR2 SMNVEV (reference sequence). CDR3 in amino acids: CASSLLGGADTQYF. In nucleotides, the CDR3 is TGTGCCAGCAGTTTATTAGGGGGGGCAGATACGCAGTATTTT.

This clonotype is labeled medium-sized. The V call is TRBV9, the J call TRBJ2-2; no clear D gene. The V end lost 0 bases, the J end lost 2 bases, and 11 bases lay between the germline ends. This CDR3 has 16 amino acids. Germline V gene sequence: CDR1 SGDLS, CDR2 YYNGEE. The CDR3 DNA is TGTGCCAGCAGCGTAGTTGCGACCCGCAACACCGGGGAGCTGTTTTTT. This encodes CASSVVATRNTGELFF.

This clonotype ranks as medium-sized. The genes are TRBV6-7 and TRBJ2-1; D is possibly TRBD2 (5 bases). TRBV6-7 is assigned to the ORF class and has an uncertain function. The ends were cut back, 1 base at V and 9 bases at J, with 22 bases in the middle. CDR3 length: 17 amino acids. The CDR3 bases are TGTGCCAGCAGTTACTTCTTTGAGGGAGTAAACGGAGGTGAGCAGTTCTTC. This sequence encodes CASSYFFEGVNGGEQFF.

In regard to this clonotype: Given a much more abundant clone one base away, this may be a read error. The V and J genes are TRBV11-2 and TRBJ2-7; 7 bases are a match to TRBD2. The CDR3 covers 13 residues. CDR1 SGHAT and CDR2 FQNNGV come from the germline V gene. The CDR3 region is CACSSGLLYEQYF. Here the CDR3 DNA reads TGTGCCTGCAGCTCGGGACTACTCTACGAGCAGTACTTC.

The rearrangement joins TRBV20-1 to TRBJ2-7; 8 bases line up with TRBD2. V was clipped by 0 bases and J by 5 bases; unmatched bases: 12. Per the germline V gene, CDR1 is DFQATT and CDR2 is SNEGSKA (reference sequence). The CDR3 covers 16 residues. For the CDR3, the DNA is TGCAGTGCTAGAGATCTCGCGTCCAGCGGGAGTAACGAGCAGTACTTC. Translating gives CSARDLASSGSNEQYF.

This clonotype was detected ten times or more. The genes are TRBV6-5 and TRBJ2-2, with 7 bases lining up with TRBD2. The germline CDR1 and CDR2 sequences are MNHEY and SVGAGI. This CDR3 has 20 residues. Trimming at V came to 1 base and at J to 7 bases, leaving 21 bases not matched to a gene. CDR3 sequence (DNA): TGTGCCAGCAGTTACTTAGGTCCTGGCGGGAGTACATCTGGGGGCGGGGAGCTGTTTTTT. Residues: CASSYLGPGGSTSGGGELFF.

The chain employs TRBV11-2 and TRBJ2-2; 9 nucleotides align to TRBD1. With V trimmed by 5 bases and J by 3 bases, 4 bases remained unmatched. This CDR3 region has 15 residues. Germline V gene data show CDR1 as SGHAT and CDR2 as FQNNGV. The CDR3 bases are TGTGCCAGCAGCGGCGGGACAGGGTACACCGGGGAGCTGTTTTTT. Protein sequence: CASSGGTGYTGELFF.

Concerning this clonotype itself: This may stem from a read error, because a much larger clone lies one nucleotide away. This rearrangement joins TRBV24-1 to TRBJ2-3, with 8 positions matching TRBD1. CDR3 length: 16 amino acids. CDR1 KGHDR and CDR2 SFDVKD come from the germline V gene. CDR3 loop: CASSDHQGAPLSTQYF. CDR3 DNA sequence: TGTGCCTCCAGTGATCACCAGGGGGCGCCGCTTTCTACGCAGTATTTT.